The source of this T cell receptor beta chain is a study of cytomegalovirus exposure and HLA in healthy donors. The study's findings and limits: Sequencing likely caused a cluster of highly shared sequence variants.

Both 60 Vbeta primers and 13 Jbeta primers went into the PCR. Some clones are missing from TCRdb's copy, which holds only in-frame ones; the method was immunoSEQ multiplex PCR. The sample gives more than 100,000 clones, around 77% of which show up once; roughly 0.9% is in the top ten. Germline lookup yields CDR1 SGHDT and CDR2 YYEEEE. This CDR3 region has 14 residues. V shed 4 bases and J shed 3 bases, with 14 bases lying between them. For this clone: Antigen specificity is unknown.

Sampled while nominally healthy, donors likely had unrecorded immune exposures. The chain joins TRBV5-6 to TRBJ2-7, with D perhaps TRBD1 (6 bases). Input material: PBMCs. This clonotype was obtained from an older woman in good health and CMV-seronegative. DNA of the CDR3: TGTGCCAGCAGCGGAGGCAGGGGCCTCTACGAGCAGTACTTC. Translation: CASSGGRGLYEQYF. The variable domain in full, completed from reference TRBV5-6 and TRBJ2-7, reads DAGVTQSPTHLIKTRGQQVTLRCSPKSGHDTVSWYQQALGQGPQFIFQYYEEEERQRGNFPDRFSGHQFPNYSSELNVNALLLGDSALYLCASSGGRGLYEQYFGPGTRLTVT.